This TCR beta chain is drawn from a study of T cell changes during pregnancy in multiple sclerosis. Sequencing was performed with immunoSEQ multiplex PCR; in TCRdb, only in-frame clones are kept and a portion is missing. The sample includes about 76,000 clones, 93% of them seen just once. The CDR3 is 12 residues long. V lost 3 bases, J lost 8 bases, and 1 base stayed unmatched. Germline V gives CDR1 KGHSH, CDR2 LQKENI. The chain links TRBV18 to TRBJ1-2, with 9 positions matching TRBD1. This specimen was peripheral blood, taken in the second trimester of pregnancy. The TCR was taken from a female donor with multiple sclerosis, enrolled in a pregnancy study. The CDR3 protein is CASSPTGGGYTF. CDR3 bases: TGTGCCAGCTCACCTACAGGGGGCGGCTACACCTTC.